This T cell receptor (beta chain) was recovered during a study of regulatory T cells in long-lasting Graves disease. Study as a whole: Graves' patients with a new diagnosis had received antithyroid drugs under 3 months. Points from the study as a whole: It was in persistent disease that TRBV28, TRBJ1-2 and TRBJ2-5 were favored.

Combining iRepertoire HTBI primers with Arm-PCR of CDR3 regions, the authors built TCR beta libraries. TCRdb reprocessed the multiplex PCR reads with MiXCR, giving one entry per CDR3 protein. Found here are roughly 440,000 distinct CDR3 sequences, around 15% of them singletons; the top ten hold around a quarter. The sample holds a few counts of this clonotype. Its antigen is as yet unknown. Germline V lookup: CDR1 KGHSH, CDR2 LQKENI. The V end lost 3 bases, the J end lost 3 bases, and 15 bases lay between the germline ends. This CDR3 region has 16 residues. Indicated time point: newly diagnosed GD, antithyroid drugs for less than 3 months. Scientists built the TCR library using RNA that was extracted from PBMCs. These data were also filed under a second study, of T cells in Graves' hyperthyroidism and ophthalmopathy. That source notes: It was a median about 6.5 months before onset that the model predicted ophthalmopathy.

The starting material was peripheral blood mononuclear cells (PBMCs), obtained at new diagnosis, from a patient treated with antithyroid drugs. The chain employs TRBV18 and TRBJ2-1; TRBD2 might be the D (6 bases). This TCR came from a young woman with Graves disease. CDR3 sequence reads: CASSPYGPGSYNEQFF. The CDR3, as DNA: TGTGCCAGCTCACCTTATGGCCCCGGGAGCTACAATGAGCAGTTCTTC.